This TCR beta chain was recorded in a study of T cell responses to AZD1222 COVID-19 vaccine. General study findings and limits: Only a handful of AZD1222 recipients, more than five in all, had baseline seropositivity. Spike-specific TCR repertoires showed rising breadth and depth after two AZD1222 doses. Repertoires in all cases were sampled only once the peak T cell response had passed.

Sequenced by immunoSEQ multiplex PCR; TCRdb stores in-frame clones only, minus some. The sample contains 100,000 to 150,000 clones, more than 75% of which appear only once. This CDR3 is built from 17 residues. Trimming removed 1 base at V and 5 bases at J, with 20 bases between. Germline-derived CDR1 and CDR2 are SGHVS and FNYEAQ. On this clone: Its antigen is still unknown.

The sample was peripheral blood, taken 28 days after the second AZD1222 dose. This clonotype originated in an adult who received the AZD1222 COVID-19 vaccine. The rearrangement links TRBV7-6 to TRBJ2-5, with D perhaps TRBD1 (6 bases). The CDR3 spells CASSLVGWDQGSETQYF. Here the CDR3 DNA reads TGTGCCAGCAGCTTAGTAGGTTGGGATCAGGGGTCTGAGACCCAGTACTTC.